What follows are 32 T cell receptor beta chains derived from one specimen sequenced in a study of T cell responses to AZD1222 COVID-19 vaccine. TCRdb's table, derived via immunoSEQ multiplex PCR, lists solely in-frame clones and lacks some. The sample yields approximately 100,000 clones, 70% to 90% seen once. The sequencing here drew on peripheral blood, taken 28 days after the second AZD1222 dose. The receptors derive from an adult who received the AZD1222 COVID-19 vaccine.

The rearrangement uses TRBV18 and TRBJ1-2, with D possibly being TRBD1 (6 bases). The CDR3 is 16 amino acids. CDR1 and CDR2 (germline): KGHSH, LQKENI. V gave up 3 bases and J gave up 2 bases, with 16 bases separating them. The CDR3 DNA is TGTGCCAGCTCACCTGAGCGGACAGCTTACAACTATGGCTACACCTTC. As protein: CASSPERTAYNYGYTF.

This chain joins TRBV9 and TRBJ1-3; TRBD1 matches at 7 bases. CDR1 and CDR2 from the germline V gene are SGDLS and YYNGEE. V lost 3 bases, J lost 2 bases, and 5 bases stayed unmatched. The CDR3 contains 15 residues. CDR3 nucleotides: TGTGCCAGCAGCGGGTGGACAGGTGCTGGAAACACCATATATTTT. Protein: CASSGWTGAGNTIYF.

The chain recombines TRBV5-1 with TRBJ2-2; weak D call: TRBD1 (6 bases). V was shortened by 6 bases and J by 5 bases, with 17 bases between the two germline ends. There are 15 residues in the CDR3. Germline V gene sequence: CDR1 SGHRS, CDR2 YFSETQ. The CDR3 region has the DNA TGCGCCAGCACCCCACAGGGTCCAGGTACCGGGGAGCTGTTTTTT. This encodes CASTPQGPGTGELFF.

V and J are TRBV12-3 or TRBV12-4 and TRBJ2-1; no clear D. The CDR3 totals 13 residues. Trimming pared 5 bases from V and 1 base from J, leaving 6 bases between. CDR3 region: CASSTISYNEQFF. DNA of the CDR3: TGTGCCAGCAGTACGATTTCCTACAATGAGCAGTTCTTC.

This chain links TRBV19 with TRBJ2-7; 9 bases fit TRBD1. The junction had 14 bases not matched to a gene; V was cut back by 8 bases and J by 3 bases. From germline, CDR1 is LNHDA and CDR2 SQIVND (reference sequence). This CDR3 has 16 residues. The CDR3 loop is CASSDTGTGNFYEQYF. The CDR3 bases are TGTGCCAGTTCAGATACCGGGACAGGGAATTTCTACGAGCAGTACTTC.

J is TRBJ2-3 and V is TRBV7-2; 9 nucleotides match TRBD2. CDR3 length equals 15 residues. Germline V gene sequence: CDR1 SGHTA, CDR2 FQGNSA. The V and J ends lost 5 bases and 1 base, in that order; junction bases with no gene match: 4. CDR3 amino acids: CASSPSGTRTDTQYF. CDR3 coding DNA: TGTGCCAGCAGCCCTAGCGGGACCCGCACAGATACGCAGTATTTT.

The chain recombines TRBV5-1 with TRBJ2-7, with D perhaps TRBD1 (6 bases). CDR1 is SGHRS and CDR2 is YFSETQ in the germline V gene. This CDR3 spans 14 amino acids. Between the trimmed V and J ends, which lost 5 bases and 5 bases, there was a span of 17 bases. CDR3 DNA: TGCGCCAGCAGTGAACTTACAGGGTTTGACGAGCAGTACTTC. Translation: CASSELTGFDEQYF.

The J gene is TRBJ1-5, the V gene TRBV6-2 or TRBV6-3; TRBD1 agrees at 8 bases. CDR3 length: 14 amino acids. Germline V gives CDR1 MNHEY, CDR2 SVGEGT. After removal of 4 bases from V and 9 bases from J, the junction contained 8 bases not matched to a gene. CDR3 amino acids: CASSLDRVARPQHF. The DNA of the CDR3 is TGTGCCAGCAGTTTGGACAGGGTTGCGCGGCCCCAGCATTTT.

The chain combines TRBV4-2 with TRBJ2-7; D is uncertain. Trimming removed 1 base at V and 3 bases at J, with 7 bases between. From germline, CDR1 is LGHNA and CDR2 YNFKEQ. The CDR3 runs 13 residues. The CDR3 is CASSQGFHYEQYF. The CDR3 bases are TGTGCCAGCAGCCAAGGGTTCCACTACGAGCAGTACTTC.

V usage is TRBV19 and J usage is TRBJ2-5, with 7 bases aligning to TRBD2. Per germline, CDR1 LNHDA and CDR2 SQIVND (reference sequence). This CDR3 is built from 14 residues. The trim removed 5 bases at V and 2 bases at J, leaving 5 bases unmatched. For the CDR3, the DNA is TGTGCCAGTAGTCCCGCTAGCGGACAAGAGACCCAGTACTTC. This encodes CASSPASGQETQYF.

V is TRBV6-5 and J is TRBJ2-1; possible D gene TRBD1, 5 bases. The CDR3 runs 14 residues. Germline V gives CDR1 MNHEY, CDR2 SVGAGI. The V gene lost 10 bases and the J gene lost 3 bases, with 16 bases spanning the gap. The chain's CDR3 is CAIPGGAGYNEQFF. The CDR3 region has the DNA TGTGCCATCCCGGGTGGGGCCGGCTACAATGAGCAGTTCTTC.

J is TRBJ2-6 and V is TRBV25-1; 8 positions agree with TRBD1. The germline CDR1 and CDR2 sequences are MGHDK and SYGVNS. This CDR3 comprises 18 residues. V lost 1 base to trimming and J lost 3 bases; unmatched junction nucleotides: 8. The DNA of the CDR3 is TGTGCCAGCAGTGAATGGGCCAGGGGGCGAGTTGGGGCCAACGTCCTGACTTTC. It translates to CASSEWARGRVGANVLTF. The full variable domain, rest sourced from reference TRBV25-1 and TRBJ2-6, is EADIYQTPRYLVIGTGKKITLECSQTMGHDKMYWYQQDPGMELHLIHYSYGVNSTEKGDLSSESTVSRIRTEHFPLTLESARPSHTSQYLCASSEWARGRVGANVLTFGAGSRLTVL.

CDR3 sequence: CSVGYPEGGNTIYF. For the CDR3, the DNA is TGCAGCGTTGGGTACCCCGAAGGTGGAAACACCATATATTTT. The V call is TRBV29-1, the J call TRBJ1-3; no clear D. The V and J ends lost 4 bases and 3 bases respectively, with 13 bases between them. The germline gives CDR1 SQVTM, CDR2 ANQGSEA. The CDR3 totals 14 residues.

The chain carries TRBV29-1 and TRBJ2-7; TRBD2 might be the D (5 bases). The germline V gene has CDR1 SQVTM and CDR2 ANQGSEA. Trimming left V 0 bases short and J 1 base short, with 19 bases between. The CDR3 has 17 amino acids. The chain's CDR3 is CSVEERRTVSRSYEQYF. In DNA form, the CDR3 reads TGCAGCGTTGAAGAGCGAAGGACTGTCAGTCGTTCCTACGAGCAGTACTTC.

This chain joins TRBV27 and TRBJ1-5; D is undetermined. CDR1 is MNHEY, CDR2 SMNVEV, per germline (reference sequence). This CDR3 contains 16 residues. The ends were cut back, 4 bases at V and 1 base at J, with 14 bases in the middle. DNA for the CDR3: TGTGCCAGCAGTTCCCGGGGAGGCATCAGCAATCAGCCCCAGCATTTT. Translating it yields CASSSRGGISNQPQHF.

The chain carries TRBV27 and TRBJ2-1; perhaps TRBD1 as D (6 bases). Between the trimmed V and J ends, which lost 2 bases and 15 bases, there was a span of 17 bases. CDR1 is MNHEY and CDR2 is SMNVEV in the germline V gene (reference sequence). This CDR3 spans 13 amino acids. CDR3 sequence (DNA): TGTGCCAGCAGTTTAACACGGACTGGGGGCCCGTTCTTC. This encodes CASSLTRTGGPFF.

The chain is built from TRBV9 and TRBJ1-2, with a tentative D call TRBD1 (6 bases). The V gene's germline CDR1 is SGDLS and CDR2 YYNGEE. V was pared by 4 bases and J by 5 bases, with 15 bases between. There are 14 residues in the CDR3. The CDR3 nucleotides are TGTGCCAGCAGCAAAATGGACAGTCGTTATGGCTACACCTTC. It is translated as CASSKMDSRYGYTF.

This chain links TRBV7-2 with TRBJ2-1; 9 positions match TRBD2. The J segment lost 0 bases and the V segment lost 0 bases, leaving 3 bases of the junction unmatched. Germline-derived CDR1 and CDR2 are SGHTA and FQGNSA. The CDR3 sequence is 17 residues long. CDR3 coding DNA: TGTGCCAGCAGCTTAGCTGGAGCGGGGGGCTCCTACAATGAGCAGTTCTTC. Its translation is CASSLAGAGGSYNEQFF.

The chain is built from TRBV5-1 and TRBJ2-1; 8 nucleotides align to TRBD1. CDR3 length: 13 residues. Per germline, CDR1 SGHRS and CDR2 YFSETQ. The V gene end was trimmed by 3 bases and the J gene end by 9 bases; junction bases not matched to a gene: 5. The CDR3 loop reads CASSSQTGAEQFF. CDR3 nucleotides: TGCGCCAGCAGCTCCCAGACAGGGGCTGAGCAGTTCTTC.

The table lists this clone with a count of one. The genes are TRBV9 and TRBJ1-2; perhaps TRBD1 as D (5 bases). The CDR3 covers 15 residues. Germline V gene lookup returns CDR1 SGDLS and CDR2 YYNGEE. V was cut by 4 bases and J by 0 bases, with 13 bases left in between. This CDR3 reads CASSRGQGTNYGYTF. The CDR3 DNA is TGTGCCAGCAGCCGAGGGCAGGGAACTAACTATGGCTACACCTTC.

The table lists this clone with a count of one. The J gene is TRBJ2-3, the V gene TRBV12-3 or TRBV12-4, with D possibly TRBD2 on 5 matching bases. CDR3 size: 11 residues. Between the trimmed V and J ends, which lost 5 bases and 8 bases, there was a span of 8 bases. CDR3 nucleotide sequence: TGTGCCAGCAGTAGGGAGCGTACGCAGTATTTT. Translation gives CASSRERTQYF.

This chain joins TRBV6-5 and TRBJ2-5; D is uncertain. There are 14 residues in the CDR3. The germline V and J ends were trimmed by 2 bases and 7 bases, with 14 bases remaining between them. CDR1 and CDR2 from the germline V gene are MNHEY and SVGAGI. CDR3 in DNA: TGTGCCAGCAGTTACGACGGGCCGAAGGGGACCCAGTACTTC. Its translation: CASSYDGPKGTQYF.

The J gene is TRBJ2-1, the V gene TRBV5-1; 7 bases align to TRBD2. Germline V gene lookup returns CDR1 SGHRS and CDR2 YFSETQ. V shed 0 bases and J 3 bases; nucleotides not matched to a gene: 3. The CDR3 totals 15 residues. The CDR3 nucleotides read TGCGCCAGCAGCTTGGTGGCTAGCGGCTACAATGAGCAGTTCTTC. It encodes CASSLVASGYNEQFF.

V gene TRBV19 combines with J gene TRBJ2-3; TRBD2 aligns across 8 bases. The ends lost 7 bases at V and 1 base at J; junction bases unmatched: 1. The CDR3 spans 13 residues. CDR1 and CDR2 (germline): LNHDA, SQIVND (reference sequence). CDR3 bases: TGTGCCAGTACTAGCGGGCGCACAGATACGCAGTATTTT. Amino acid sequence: CASTSGRTDTQYF.

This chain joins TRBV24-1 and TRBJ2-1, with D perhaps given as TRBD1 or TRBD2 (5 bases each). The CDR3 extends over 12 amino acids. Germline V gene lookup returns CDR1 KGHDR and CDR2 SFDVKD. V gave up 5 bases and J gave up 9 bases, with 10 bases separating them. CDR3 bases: TGTGCCACCAGTGTGAGGGGTGGTGAGCAGTTCTTC. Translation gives CATSVRGGEQFF.

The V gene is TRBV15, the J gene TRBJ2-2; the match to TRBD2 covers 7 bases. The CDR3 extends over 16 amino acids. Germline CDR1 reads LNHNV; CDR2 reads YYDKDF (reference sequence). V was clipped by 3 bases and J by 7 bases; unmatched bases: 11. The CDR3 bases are TGTGCCACCAGCAGGCTTGGAGCGGGGAGGGGCGGGGAGCTGTTTTTT. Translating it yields CATSRLGAGRGGELFF.

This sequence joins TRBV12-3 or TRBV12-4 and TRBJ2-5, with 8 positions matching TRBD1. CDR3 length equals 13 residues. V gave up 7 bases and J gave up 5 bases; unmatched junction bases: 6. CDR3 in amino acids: CASNRQGIETQYF. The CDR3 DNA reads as TGTGCCAGCAATCGACAGGGGATCGAGACCCAGTACTTC.

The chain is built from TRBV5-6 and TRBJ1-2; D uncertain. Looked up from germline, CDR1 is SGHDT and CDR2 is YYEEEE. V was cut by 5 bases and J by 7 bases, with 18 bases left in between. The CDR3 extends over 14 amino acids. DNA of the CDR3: TGTGCCAGCAGGAGTGGCAGGAGGAACAGTGGCTACACCTTC. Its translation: CASRSGRRNSGYTF.

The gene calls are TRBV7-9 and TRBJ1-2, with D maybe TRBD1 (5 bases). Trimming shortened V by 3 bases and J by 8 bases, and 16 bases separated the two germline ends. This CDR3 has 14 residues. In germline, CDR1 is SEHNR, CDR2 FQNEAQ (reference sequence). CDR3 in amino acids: CASSFEGGRGGYTF. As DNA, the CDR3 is TGTGCCAGCAGCTTTGAGGGAGGCCGGGGGGGCTACACCTTC. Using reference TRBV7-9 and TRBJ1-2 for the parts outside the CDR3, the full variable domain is DTGVSQNPRHKITKRGQNVTFRCDPISEHNRLYWYRQTLGQGPEFLTYFQNEAQLEKSRLLSDRFSAERPKGSFSTLEIQRTEQGDSAMYLCASSFEGGRGGYTFGSGTRLTVV.

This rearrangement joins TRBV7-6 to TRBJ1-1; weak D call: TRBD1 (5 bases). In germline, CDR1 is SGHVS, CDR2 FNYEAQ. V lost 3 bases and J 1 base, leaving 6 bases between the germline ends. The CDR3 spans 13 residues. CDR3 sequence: CASSFTGNTEAFF. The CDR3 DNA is TGTGCCAGCAGCTTCACAGGGAACACTGAAGCTTTCTTT.

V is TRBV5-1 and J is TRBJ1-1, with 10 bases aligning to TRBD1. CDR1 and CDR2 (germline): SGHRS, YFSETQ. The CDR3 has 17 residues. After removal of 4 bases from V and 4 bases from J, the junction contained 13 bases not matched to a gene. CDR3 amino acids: CASSQKRDRGWGTEAFF. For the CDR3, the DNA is TGCGCCAGCAGCCAAAAAAGGGACAGGGGATGGGGCACTGAAGCTTTCTTT.

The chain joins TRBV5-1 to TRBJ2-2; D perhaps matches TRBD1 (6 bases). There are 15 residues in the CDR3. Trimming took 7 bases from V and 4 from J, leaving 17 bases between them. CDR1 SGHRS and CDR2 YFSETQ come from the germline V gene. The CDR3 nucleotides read TGCGCCAGCGCGACACAGGGTTCGTCCACCGGGGAGCTGTTTTTT. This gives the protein CASATQGSSTGELFF. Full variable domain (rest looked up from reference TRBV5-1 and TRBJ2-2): KAGVTQTPRYLIKTRGQQVTLSCSPISGHRSVSWYQQTPGQGLQFLFEYFSETQRNKGNFPGRFSGRQFSNSRSEMNVSTLELGDSALYLCASATQGSSTGELFFGEGSRLTVL.